This T cell receptor (beta chain) was sequenced in a study of T-cell reconstitution after alpha-beta-depleted transplantation in children. Study-level findings and limits: T-cell counts and diversity at one year following transplant were attributed mainly to newly produced T cells. Expanded clones from the graft, numbering several hundred, reportedly supplied alpha-beta T cells about two months after transplant. Recipient T cells and thymic progenitors that survived were the source of the high TCRbeta diversity seen at day 60 in some patients.

The table lists this clonotype with many counts. Its antigen remains unknown. The TCRbeta library incorporated unique molecular identifiers. TCRdb itself ran the PCR reads through MiXCR, one entry per CDR3 protein. The repertoire consists of about 300,000 distinct CDR3 sequences, with around 7.3% occurring once and the leading ten covering around 10%. V was pared by 5 bases and J by 5 bases, with 11 bases of the junction left unmatched. This CDR3 is 15 amino acids long. The clonotype comes from a female patient aged 2-10 years who had a stem cell transplant for Fanconi anemia, so the T cells may come from the graft donor. The chain has TRBV12-3 or TRBV12-4 and TRBJ1-2; 7 nucleotides agree with TRBD1. This specimen was peripheral blood, taken 360 days after TCRalphabeta/CD19-depleted stem cell transplant. The CDR3 region has the DNA TGTGCCAGCAGTCCCGCGGACAGGACCCCTTATGGCTACACCTTC. It codes for CASSPADRTPYGYTF.